This T cell receptor beta chain was documented in a study of memory CD4+ T cells and cytomegalovirus serostatus. Single viable CD3+CD4+CD8-CD45RO+ cells were sorted as the memory CD4+ T cells. Total CD4+ T cells were enriched by CD4 positive selection. A note on this clone: Its antigen remains unknown.

Trimming took off 5 bases at V and 0 bases at J, with 16 bases between the two ends. This CDR3 is built from 17 residues. Per germline, CDR1 SGHVS and CDR2 FQNEAQ. Clones were read by immunoSEQ multiplex PCR, and TCRdb kept only the in-frame ones, dropping some. The table includes about 39,000 clones, around three quarters detected once. Study findings and constraints: Suggested: most of the CMV-linked TCR signature lies in CD4+ memory cells. Of 150 to 200 reported CMV TCRbeta sequences, some 67 were found in memory CD4+ repertoires. A US-trained random forest predicted CMV serostatus with median AUC around 0.9.

The source is an adult in good health and CMV-seronegative. Sequenced material: memory CD4+ T cells from blood. The chain recombines TRBV7-8 with TRBJ1-4; D not resolved. The CDR3 DNA sequence: TGTGCCAGCAGCCTATCCCTTCCAGGAGCAACTAATGAAAAACTGTTTTTT. It yields the protein CASSLSLPGATNEKLFF.